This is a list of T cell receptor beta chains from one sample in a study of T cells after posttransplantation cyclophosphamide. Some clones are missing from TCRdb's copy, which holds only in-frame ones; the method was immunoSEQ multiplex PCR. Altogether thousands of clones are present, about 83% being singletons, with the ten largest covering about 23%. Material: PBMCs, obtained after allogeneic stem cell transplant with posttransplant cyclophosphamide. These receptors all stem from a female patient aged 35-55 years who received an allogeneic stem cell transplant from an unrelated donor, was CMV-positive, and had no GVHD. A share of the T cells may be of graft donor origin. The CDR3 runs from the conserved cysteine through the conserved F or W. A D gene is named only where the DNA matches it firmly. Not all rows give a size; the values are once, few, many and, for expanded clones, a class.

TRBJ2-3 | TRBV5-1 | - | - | TGCGCCAGCAGCTATGGCGGGGGGTCGGGGACAGTGCGGGCCACAGATACGCAGTATTTT | CASSYGGGSGTVRATDTQYF
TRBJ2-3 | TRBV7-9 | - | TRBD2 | TGTGCCAGCAGCCCCCGACTAGCGGGGGGGCTCGCCAAGCAGTATTTT | CASSPRLAGGLAKQYF
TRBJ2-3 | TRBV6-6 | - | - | TGTGCCACCAACCAAAACGGGGCAGATACGCAGTATTTT | CATNQNGADTQYF
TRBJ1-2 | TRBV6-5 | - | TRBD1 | TGTGCCAGCAGTTATGGGACAGGGGGCAACTATGGCTACACCTTC | CASSYGTGGNYGYTF
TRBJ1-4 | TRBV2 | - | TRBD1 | TGTGCCAGCGGCGACAGGGTGAAGGAAAAACTGTTTTTT | CASGDRVKEKLFF
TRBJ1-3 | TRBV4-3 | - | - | TGCGCCAGCAGCCAAGATACCCTAATCTCTGGAAACACCATATATTTT | CASSQDTLISGNTIYF
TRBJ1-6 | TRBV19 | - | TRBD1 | TGTGCCAGTAGTATTCCGGGACAGCCATGGAATTCACCCCTCCACTTT | CASSIPGQPWNSPLHF
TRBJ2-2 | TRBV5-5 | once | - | TGTGCCAGCAGCGTACGACCGGGACATAACACCGGGGAGCTGTTTTTT | CASSVRPGHNTGELFF
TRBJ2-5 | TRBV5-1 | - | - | TGCGCCAGCAGCTTGGCTGGCGGTAAAGAGACCCAGTACTTC | CASSLAGGKETQYF
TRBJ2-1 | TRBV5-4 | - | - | TGTGCCAGCAGCCCTGGACTCGACAATGAGCAGTTCTTC | CASSPGLDNEQFF
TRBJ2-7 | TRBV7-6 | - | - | - | CASSANVGQGAEYF
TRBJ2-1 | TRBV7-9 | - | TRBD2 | TGTGCCAGCAGCTTCAGCGGGGGGGCCGAGGATGAGCAGTTCTTC | CASSFSGGAEDEQFF
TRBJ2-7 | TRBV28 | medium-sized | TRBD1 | TGTGCCAGCAGACCCGGGACAGGGTCCTACGAGCAGTACTTC | CASRPGTGSYEQYF
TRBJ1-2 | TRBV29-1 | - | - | TGCAGCGTGTCTGCAGACTATGGCTACACCTTC | CSVSADYGYTF
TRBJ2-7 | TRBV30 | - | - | TGTGCCTGGAGCCCCGGGGGGCCCTACGAGCAGTACTTC | CAWSPGGPYEQYF
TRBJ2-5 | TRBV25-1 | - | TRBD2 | TGTGCCACCGGAAAGATAGCGGGGGGGCCGGGAGAGACCCAGTACTTC | CATGKIAGGPGETQYF
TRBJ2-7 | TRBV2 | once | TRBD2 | TGTGCCAGCAGTCCGACTAGCTGGTCCGAGCAGTACTTC | CASSPTSWSEQYF
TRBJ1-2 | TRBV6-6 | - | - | TGTGCCAGCAGTTCCTCAAACAGGGAAGGCTACACCTTC | CASSSSNREGYTF
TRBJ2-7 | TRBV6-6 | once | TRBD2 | TGTGCCAGCAGTTACTCGGCTAGCGGGGGATACGAGCAGTACTTC | CASSYSASGGYEQYF
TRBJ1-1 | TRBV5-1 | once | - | TGCGCCAGCAGCACCTTAGGGGGGGTAAAAACTGAAGCTTTCTTT | CASSTLGGVKTEAFF
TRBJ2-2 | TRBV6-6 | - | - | TGTGCCAGCACGACAGCGAACACCGGGGAGCTGTTTTTT | CASTTANTGELFF
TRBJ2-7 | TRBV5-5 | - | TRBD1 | TGTGCCAGCAGCAACCGACAGGGGAACTCCTACGAGCAGTACTTC | CASSNRQGNSYEQYF
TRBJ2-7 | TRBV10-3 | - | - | TGTGCCATCAGTGACGGAGGATTGAAATCCTACGAGCAGTACTTC | CAISDGGLKSYEQYF
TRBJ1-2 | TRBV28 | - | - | TGTGCCAGCACCGCGACAGTTCACTATGGCTACACCTTC | CASTATVHYGYTF
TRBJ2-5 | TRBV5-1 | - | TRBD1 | TGCGCCAGCAGCACCTCGGACAGGGAGCCTTGGCACAAGAGAGGGACCCAGTACTTC | CASSTSDREPWHKRGTQYF
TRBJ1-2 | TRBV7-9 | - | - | TGTGCCAGCAGCCAGGCGGGTAGTGGCTACACCTTC | CASSQAGSGYTF
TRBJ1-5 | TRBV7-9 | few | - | TGTGCCAGCAGCTTAGCGAGTCGGGATCAGCCCCAGCATTTT | CASSLASRDQPQHF
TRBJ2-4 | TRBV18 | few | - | TGTGCCAGCTCACCGAAGGGAGGAGCCAAAAACATTCAGTACTTC | CASSPKGGAKNIQYF
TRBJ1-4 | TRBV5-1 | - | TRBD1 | TGCGCCAGCAGAGCAGGGGGAGAAAATGAAAAACTGTTTTTT | CASRAGGENEKLFF
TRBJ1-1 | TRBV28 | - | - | TGTGCCAGCAGTTTTGAGCTGTGGAACACTGAAGCTTTCTTT | CASSFELWNTEAFF
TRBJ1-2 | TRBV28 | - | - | TGTGCCAGCAGTCGGGGGGGCGGATTGCCCCGAGGCTACACCTTC | CASSRGGGLPRGYTF
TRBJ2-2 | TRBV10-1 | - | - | TGCGCCAGCAGTGAGAGGCCAGGGCCCACCGGGGAGCTGTTTTTT | CASSERPGPTGELFF
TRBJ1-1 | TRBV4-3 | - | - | TGCGCCAGCAGCCAAGACAGGATGAACACTGAAGCTTTCTTT | CASSQDRMNTEAFF
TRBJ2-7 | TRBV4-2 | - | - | TGTGCCAGCAGCCAAATGGGGGGCTCCTACGAGCAGTACTTC | CASSQMGGSYEQYF
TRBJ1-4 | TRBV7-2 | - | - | TGTGCCAGCAGCTTAAGGCAGGGAAGGAGTGAAAAACTGTTTTTT | CASSLRQGRSEKLFF
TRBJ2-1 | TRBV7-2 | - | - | TGTGCCAGCAGCCCATCTAGTTACAATGAGCAGTTCTTC | CASSPSSYNEQFF
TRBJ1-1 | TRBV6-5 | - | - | TGTGCCAGCAGTTCGGCTAGGGGGTACACTGAAGCTTTCTTT | CASSSARGYTEAFF
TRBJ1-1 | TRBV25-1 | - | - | TGTGCCAGCAGTCGCCGGGGGGGGATGAACACTGAAGCTTTCTTT | CASSRRGGMNTEAFF
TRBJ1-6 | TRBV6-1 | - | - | TGTGCCAGCAGTTTTTGGCCGAATTCACCCCTCCACTTT | CASSFWPNSPLHF
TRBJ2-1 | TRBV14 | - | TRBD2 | TGTGCCAGCAGCGAACTAGCGGGGTCATACAATGAGCAGTTCTTC | CASSELAGSYNEQFF
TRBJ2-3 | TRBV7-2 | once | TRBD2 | TGTGCCAGCAGCCTCCCGGGACTAACATTGGCTACGCAGTATTTT | CASSLPGLTLATQYF
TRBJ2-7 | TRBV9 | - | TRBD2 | TGTGCCAGCAGCCCGCGGACTAGCCAGATCTACGAGCAGTACTTC | CASSPRTSQIYEQYF